Presented here are 23 T cell receptor beta chains from one specimen sequenced in a study of blood T cells in healthy people across ages. With a J-beta primer mix and a sample-barcoded 5' primer, a second PCR ran about 7 to 11 cycles. From the 5' RACE reads, TCRdb called clonotypes with MiXCR, one entry per CDR3 protein. The profile shows 1,300,000 or so distinct CDR3 sequences, approximately 59% of them singletons. Material: blood. All receptors derive from a man between 18 and 29 years old in good health.

V usage is TRBV6-2 or TRBV6-3 and J usage is TRBJ2-1; D unresolved. In germline, CDR1 is MNHEY, CDR2 SVGEGT. V dropped 7 bases and J dropped 13 bases, with 8 bases sitting between them. This CDR3 has 9 amino acids. CDR3 loop: CASMDGQFF. In DNA form, the CDR3 reads TGTGCCAGCATGGACGGCCAGTTCTTC.

In its sample, this clonotype was seen a few times. The CDR3, as DNA: TGTGCCAGCAGCGGACAGGCCGGGGAGCCCCAGCATTTT. It specifies CASSGQAGEPQHF. The V call is TRBV6-2 or TRBV6-3, the J call TRBJ1-5, with 7 bases matching TRBD1. The ends lost 6 bases at V and 8 bases at J; junction bases unmatched: 7. The CDR3 runs to 13 residues. Germline loops: CDR1 MNHEY, CDR2 SVGEGT.

Here the CDR3 DNA reads TGTGCCAGCAGCTCCCCCTGGACTAGCGGGGGTATTAATACGCAGTATTTT. Residues: CASSSPWTSGGINTQYF. The genes are TRBV7-6 and TRBJ2-3, with 13 bases fitting TRBD2. After removal of 4 bases from V and 7 bases from J, the junction contained 11 bases not matched to a gene. Germline values: CDR1 SGHVS, CDR2 FNYEAQ. The length of the CDR3 is 17 residues.

This clonotype has only a few counts. The CDR3 is CASSQEGPTGDTQYF. The CDR3 region has the DNA TGTGCCAGCAGCCAAGAAGGACCAACTGGGGATACGCAGTATTTT. The chain uses TRBV4-2 and TRBJ2-3; D not certain. CDR3 length: 15 residues. Trimming pared 0 bases from V and 6 bases from J, leaving 13 bases between. CDR1 and CDR2 from the germline V gene are LGHNA and YNFKEQ.

This sequence joins TRBV7-9 and TRBJ2-7; TRBD1 matches at 11 bases. The length of the CDR3 is 16 residues. V shed 6 bases, J shed 6 bases, and the junction held 13 bases outside the gene matches. Per the germline V gene, CDR1 is SEHNR and CDR2 is FQNEAQ (reference sequence). The CDR3 spells CASRLLSDRGLGEQYF. The CDR3 DNA follows: TGTGCCAGCAGATTGCTCTCGGACAGGGGGCTTGGCGAGCAGTACTTC.

The J gene is TRBJ2-1, the V gene TRBV5-1, with D perhaps matching TRBD2 (5 bases). Germline loops: CDR1 SGHRS, CDR2 YFSETQ. This CDR3 is 15 amino acids long. Trimming shortened V by 3 bases and J by 1 base, and 11 bases separated the two germline ends. CDR3 sequence reads: CASSSAGISYNEQFF. The CDR3 coding sequence is TGCGCCAGCAGCTCGGCGGGCATATCCTACAATGAGCAGTTCTTC.

CDR3 sequence (DNA): TGCAGCGTTGTTGGACAGGTTGCCTACAATGAGCAGTTCTTC. It is translated as CSVVGQVAYNEQFF. The chain has TRBV29-1 and TRBJ2-1; 7 nucleotides agree with TRBD1. CDR1 SQVTM and CDR2 ANQGSEA come from the germline V gene. The CDR3 consists of 14 residues. With 4 bases clipped from V and 2 bases from J, the junction kept 5 bases outside the gene matches.

The CDR3 coding sequence is TGTGCCAGCAGTCCGAGACTAGTCTCTGGTAATGAGCAGTTCTTC. Translated: CASSPRLVSGNEQFF. The chain employs TRBV12-3 or TRBV12-4 and TRBJ2-1; maybe TRBD2 (6 bases). This CDR3 region has 15 residues. V was trimmed by 5 bases and J by 7 bases, leaving 18 bases between them.

At least ten counts were recorded for this clonotype. The genes are TRBV20-1 and TRBJ2-1; 9 bases line up with TRBD2. The J segment lost 7 bases and the V segment lost 6 bases, leaving 13 bases of the junction unmatched. The CDR3 sequence is 15 residues long. The germline CDR1 and CDR2 sequences are DFQATT and SNEGSKA (reference sequence). This CDR3 is CSAPTLAGAINEQFF. CDR3 nucleotides: TGCAGTGCACCGACCTTAGCGGGGGCGATTAATGAGCAGTTCTTC.

The chain uses TRBV9 and TRBJ2-6, with D perhaps assigned TRBD1 or TRBD2 (5 bases each). Germline V CDR1 and CDR2: SGDLS, YYNGEE. The germline V and J ends were trimmed by 0 bases and 2 bases, with 15 bases remaining between them. There are 18 residues in the CDR3. Here the CDR3 DNA reads TGTGCCAGCAGCGTAGAGCTGTCTGGGGGAGCTGGGGCCAACGTCCTGACTTTC. This translates into CASSVELSGGAGANVLTF.

This clonotype turned up a few times. The CDR3 loop is CASGNPRDRTSYSNQPQHF. The CDR3, as DNA: TGTGCCAGCGGAAACCCCCGGGACAGGACCTCGTATAGCAATCAGCCCCAGCATTTT. This sequence joins TRBV21-1 and TRBJ1-5; the table's D call TRBD1 went unverified against the DNA. TRBV21-1 represents a pseudogene. The CDR3 is 19 amino acids.

The rearrangement links TRBV4-3 to TRBJ2-4; TRBD2 might be the D (5 bases). There are 16 residues in the CDR3. V dropped 0 bases and J dropped 5 bases, with 14 bases sitting between them. Germline V CDR1 and CDR2: LGHNA, YSLEER. The CDR3 is CASSQDFMREQNIQYF. The CDR3 DNA reads as TGCGCCAGCAGCCAAGATTTTATGAGGGAGCAAAACATTCAGTACTTC.

The genes are TRBV5-1 and TRBJ1-2; 8 nucleotides line up with TRBD1. Germline V gene data show CDR1 as SGHRS and CDR2 as YFSETQ. Trimming at V came to 2 bases and at J to 4 bases, leaving 4 bases not matched to a gene. CDR3 size: 14 residues. The CDR3 sequence is CASSFPGQAYGYTF. The CDR3 DNA reads TGCGCCAGCAGCTTTCCGGGACAGGCCTATGGCTACACCTTC. Complete variable domain (other parts from reference TRBV5-1 and TRBJ1-2): KAGVTQTPRYLIKTRGQQVTLSCSPISGHRSVSWYQQTPGQGLQFLFEYFSETQRNKGNFPGRFSGRQFSNSRSEMNVSTLELGDSALYLCASSFPGQAYGYTFGSGTRLTVV.

The CDR3 sequence: CAISEGSSRFTDTQYF. In DNA, the CDR3 is TGTGCCATCAGTGAGGGGTCTAGCAGATTCACAGATACGCAGTATTTT. This chain uses TRBV10-3 with TRBJ2-3, with D possibly being TRBD2 (5 bases). V was pared by 2 bases and J by 2 bases, with 14 bases between. CDR3 length: 16 amino acids. CDR1 is ENHRY and CDR2 is SYGVKD in the germline V gene.

This clonotype was detected only once. The rearrangement links TRBV7-9 to TRBJ2-1; 9 bases line up with TRBD2. Trimming removed 5 bases from V and 10 bases from J; junction bases left unmatched: 3. Germline CDR1 is SEHNR and CDR2 is FQNEAQ (reference sequence). CDR3 size: 12 residues. CDR3: CASSHLAGEQFF. In DNA form, the CDR3 reads TGTGCCAGCAGCCATCTAGCGGGAGAGCAGTTCTTC.

This clonotype was counted between two and nine times. This chain uses TRBV9 with TRBJ2-7, with TRBD2 matching 9 bases. The CDR3 runs to 16 residues. V trimming: 3 bases; J trimming: 3 bases; junction bases outside the gene matches: 10. Germline V gives CDR1 SGDLS, CDR2 YYNGEE. For the CDR3, the DNA is TGTGCCAGCAGCGAGTCCCTAGCGGGGATAAACTACGAGCAGTACTTC. The encoded protein is CASSESLAGINYEQYF.

The chain uses TRBV4-1 and TRBJ2-7; 9 positions agree with TRBD1. There are 18 residues in the CDR3. Unmatched junction bases numbered 10, after V lost 0 bases and J lost 1 base. The germline gives CDR1 MGHRA, CDR2 YSYEKL. CDR3 protein: CASSQDHLGTGFSYEQYF. CDR3 sequence (DNA): TGCGCCAGCAGCCAAGATCATTTAGGGACAGGGTTTTCCTACGAGCAGTACTTC.

The chain couples TRBV29-1 to TRBJ2-7, with D perhaps matching TRBD1 (5 bases). V lost 4 bases, J lost 0 bases, and 10 bases lay in between. Germline V lookup: CDR1 SQVTM, CDR2 ANQGSEA. This CDR3 contains 13 residues. The CDR3 protein is CSVVLRGSYEQYF. CDR3 coding DNA: TGCAGCGTTGTACTAAGGGGCTCCTACGAGCAGTACTTC.

This clonotype was observed a handful of times. The chain combines TRBV6-5 with TRBJ1-2; possibly TRBD1 for D (5 bases). V gave up 0 bases and J gave up 8 bases, with 25 bases separating them. CDR3 length: 18 residues. Germline V gives CDR1 MNHEY, CDR2 SVGAGI. The CDR3 sequence is CASSYSMSPQDHSGGYTF. The CDR3 nucleotides read TGTGCCAGCAGTTACTCGATGTCCCCACAGGACCACTCAGGGGGCTACACCTTC.

This clonotype was detected only once. The chain joins TRBV30 to TRBJ1-1; maybe TRBD1 (5 bases). This CDR3 has 11 residues. V lost 3 bases, J lost 8 bases, and 10 bases lay in between. CDR1 and CDR2 (germline): GTSNPN, SVGIG (reference sequence). CDR3 protein: CAWSSQVEAFF. The CDR3 nucleotides read TGTGCCTGGAGCTCACAGGTGGAAGCTTTCTTT.

The V and J genes are TRBV11-2 and TRBJ2-7, with 8 positions matching TRBD2. The CDR3 totals 14 residues. The V segment lost 1 base and the J segment 7 bases; nucleotides outside the gene matches: 6. The germline gives CDR1 SGHAT, CDR2 FQNNGV. For the CDR3, the DNA is TGTGCCAGCAGCTTAGCGGGAGGGCCTGAGGAGCAGTACTTC. Amino acid sequence: CASSLAGGPEEQYF.

This sequence joins TRBV29-1 and TRBJ2-3; D is possibly TRBD1 (5 bases). The germline V and J ends were trimmed by 6 bases and 2 bases, with 9 bases remaining between them. CDR1 and CDR2 from the germline V gene are SQVTM and ANQGSEA. This CDR3 has 12 amino acids. CDR3 nucleotides: TGCAGCGTGGCCAGGGACACAGATACGCAGTATTTT. It is translated as CSVARDTDTQYF.

V and J are TRBV4-3 and TRBJ2-7; D call uncertain. The length of the CDR3 is 15 residues. Deletions cut 0 bases from V and 0 bases from J, with 9 bases between. CDR1 and CDR2 (germline): LGHNA, YSLEER. CDR3 DNA sequence: TGCGCCAGCAGCCAAGAAATAACGATCTCCTACGAGCAGTACTTC. This gives the protein CASSQEITISYEQYF.